These T cell receptor beta chains were read from a single sample in a study of blood T cell repertoires in COVID-19. Clones were sequenced by immunoSEQ multiplex PCR, and TCRdb holds only the in-frame ones, with some missing. This sample carries a few hundred thousand clones, approximately 85% of them seen once, and the ten largest clones take about 7%. The specimen sequenced was PBMCs or T cells enriched from blood (not recorded which). These receptors came from a woman in her fifties or sixties who had been exposed to COVID-19. The CDR3 runs from the conserved cysteine through the conserved F or W. A D gene is named only where the DNA matches it firmly. Where a row states a size, it is once, few, many or the class of an expanded clone; other rows omit it.

TRBD2,NA,TRBJ2-7,TRBV7-2,TGTGCCAGCAGCTTAGGACGGACTAGCGGGGGTTCCTACGAGCAGTACTTC,CASSLGRTSGGSYEQYF
NA,NA,TRBJ2-1,TRBV3-1/TRBV3-2,TGTGCCAGCAGCCGATTCAGGGGCGATGAGCAGTTCTTC,CASSRFRGDEQFF
NA,NA,TRBJ1-3,TRBV2,TGTGCCAGCAGGGGAGACCTCTCTGGAAACACCATATATTTT,CASRGDLSGNTIYF
TRBD2,NA,TRBJ2-2,TRBV24-1,TGTGCCACCAGTGGGCTGGGGACTAGCGGGCCGACTGGGGAGCTGTTTTTT,CATSGLGTSGPTGELFF
NA,NA,TRBJ1-1,TRBV6-5,TGTGCCAGCAGGGTACAGAGGAGGACTGAAGCTTTCTTT,CASRVQRRTEAFF
TRBD1,NA,TRBJ2-1,TRBV7-9,TGTGCCAGCAGCCGGGACAGGGACGACGGTGAGCAGTTCTTC,CASSRDRDDGEQFF
NA,NA,TRBJ1-6,TRBV27,TGTGCCAGCAGTTTATCAGCGGGGGCTAGCTCACCCCTCCACTTT,CASSLSAGASSPLHF
TRBD1,NA,TRBJ1-4,TRBV7-6,TGTGCCAGCAGCGGGACAGGGGGACTTGGTGGCGAAAAACTGTTTTTT,CASSGTGGLGGEKLFF
TRBD2,NA,TRBJ2-6,TRBV4-1,TGCGCCAGCAGCCAAGAAGCGGGGGGGAGCTCTGGGGCCAACGTCCTGACTTTC,CASSQEAGGSSGANVLTF
NA,NA,TRBJ2-5,TRBV23-1,TGCGCCCCAGGGAGGGGGGAACAAGAGACCCAGTACTTC,CAPGRGEQETQYF
NA,few,TRBJ1-2,TRBV5-4,TGTGCCAGCAGCTTAGACAGGAGCTATGGCTACACCTTC,CASSLDRSYGYTF
NA,NA,TRBJ2-5,TRBV19,TGTGCCAGTAGTATGGGCAGCCTAGAGACCCAGTACTTC,CASSMGSLETQYF
NA,once,TRBJ2-2,TRBV5-1,TGCGCCAGCAGCCCCGACACGCTCAGGCCCGGGGAGCTGTTTTTT,CASSPDTLRPGELFF
NA,NA,TRBJ1-3,TRBV6-2/TRBV6-3,TGTGCCAGCAGTTACGTATCGGGGATTGGAAACACCATATATTTT,CASSYVSGIGNTIYF
TRBD1,NA,TRBJ1-1,TRBV10-3,TGTGCCACCACACGGGACAGGGGTTCTGAAGCTTTCTTT,CATTRDRGSEAFF
TRBD2,few,TRBJ2-5,TRBV6-5,TGTGCCACGGACCGCATGCGGGGGGCGATGGAGACCCAGTACTTC,CATDRMRGAMETQYF
TRBD2,NA,TRBJ2-7,TRBV6-2/TRBV6-3,TGTGCCAGCAGTTACTATGGGAGGGACTACGAGCAGTACTTC,CASSYYGRDYEQYF
NA,NA,TRBJ2-7,TRBV18,TGTGCCAGCTCGCTGAGCGACTACGAGCAGTACTTC,CASSLSDYEQYF
TRBD1,NA,TRBJ2-1,TRBV30,TGTGCCTGGAGGGTACAGGGGATTCGCAATGAGCAGTTCTTC,CAWRVQGIRNEQFF
NA,NA,TRBJ1-4,TRBV19,TGTGCCAGTAGTGATTTCAGGGTGGAAAAACTGTTTTTT,CASSDFRVEKLFF
TRBD1,NA,TRBJ2-1,TRBV18,TGTGCCAGCCTATCGACAGGGGGCCCGAACAATGAGCAGTTCTTC,CASLSTGGPNNEQFF
NA,NA,TRBJ2-5,TRBV6-6,TGTGCCAGCAAGGGGAGAGGGGGTTCGCAAGAGACCCAGTACTTC,CASKGRGGSQETQYF
NA,NA,TRBJ1-5,TRBV19,TGTGCCAGTAGTATCGGCAGGGGTGCGATCCAGCCCCAGCATTTT,CASSIGRGAIQPQHF
TRBD1,NA,TRBJ2-7,TRBV25-1,TGTGCCAGCAGTGATCGGACAGGGGCCTACGAGCAGTACTTC,CASSDRTGAYEQYF
TRBD1,few,TRBJ1-2,TRBV5-1,TGCGCCAGCAGCTATGGGACAGGGTCTAACTATGGCTACACCTTC,CASSYGTGSNYGYTF
NA,NA,TRBJ1-1,TRBV6-5,TGTGCCAGCAGTTATTCAGTGAACACTGAAGCTTTCTTT,CASSYSVNTEAFF
TRBD1,NA,TRBJ1-6,TRBV3-1/TRBV3-2,TGTGCCAGCAGCCAGGGACAGGGGGCGAGTTCACCCCTCCACTTT,CASSQGQGASSPLHF
TRBD1,NA,TRBJ1-1,TRBV3-1/TRBV3-2,TGTGCCAGCAGCGTGACAGGGGAAGCTTTCTTT,CASSVTGEAFF
TRBD1,NA,TRBJ1-3,TRBV10-3,TGTGCCATCAGTGAGCGAAGGGGACAGGCCAGCTCTGGAAACACCATATATTTT,CAISERRGQASSGNTIYF